This T cell receptor beta chain was captured in a study of Ad26.COV2.S vaccination and SARS-CoV-2 variants (dated by TCRdb to 2020 to 2023). Concerning the study at large: Vaccine-arm donors were drawn from COV1001, a multicentre, randomized, double-blind, placebo-controlled phase I-IIa trial of Ad26.COV2.S in healthy adults. Ad26.COV2.S was administered intramuscularly at 5 x 10^10 or 1 x 10^11 viral particles, either as a single shot or as two shots given 56 days apart. Participants in the trial were split at random into five groups of five each, receiving low-dose or high-dose Ad26.COV2.S once or twice, or else placebo on both occasions. Blinding of investigators to trial group allocation was maintained during experiments and outcome assessment. A total of 32 samples were included in the TCR-sequenced set, comprising 19 Ad26.COV2.S vaccine recipients, 5 placebo recipients and 8 SARS-CoV-2 convalescent individuals. TCRbeta repertoire sequencing was used to assess the specificity and breadth of SARS-CoV-2-reactive T cell receptors after Ad26.COV2.S vaccination. What the research found in general, with its limitations: The authors noted that the TCR breadth and depth analyses may have underestimated total T cell responses. After vaccination, substantial breadth of spike-specific CD8+ and CD4+ T cell responses was reported. Vaccine and placebo recipients had comparable non-spike TCR breadth, which fits with the vaccine containing only spike. The study was not powered to compare responses between vaccine doses or regimens. Ad26.COV2.S recipients had higher spike-specific TCR breadth than placebo recipients (P = 0.0014).

The immunoSEQ Assay was the method used to sequence TCRbeta CDR3 regions. After extraction, genomic DNA underwent amplification by bias-controlled multiplex PCR, followed by high-throughput sequencing. Regarding the original processing steps: To quantify the absolute abundance of each unique TCRbeta CDR3 region, sequences were collapsed and filtered. T cell fraction was estimated by normalization of TCRbeta template counts to usable DNA, with usable DNA being measured through amplification of reference genes present in all nucleated cells. Repertoire TCRs were annotated as SARS-CoV-2-specific when V gene, CDR3 amino acid sequence and J gene were exactly matched to a known reactive TCR set. The reference SARS-CoV-2 TCR set was derived from MIRA and filtered for enrichment in COVID-19-positive ImmuneCODE repertoires, a step that removed public or cross-reactive TCRs. Using the MIRA antigens, annotated TCRs were further analysed by specific ORF or by position within an ORF. Breadth was defined as annotated unique rearrangements over total unique productive rearrangements; depth was the summed frequency of those rearrangements. TCR breadth was compared between groups using two-sided Wilcoxon rank-sum tests. TCRdb's version of the immuneACCESS table is confined to in-frame rearrangements and falls short of the full clone set. An unresolved V gene accounts for under half of the shortfall where checked; the remainder is of unknown origin. From that table come the V and J calls and clone size; the DNA was used to work out D and trimming. This sample has fewer than 400,000 clones in its table, and 90% of those were observed once. The ten largest clones represent 5% to 6.5% of the sample.

For this chain, trimming is 3 bases at the V end and 3 bases at the J end, and the number of junction bases without a gene match is 5. CDR1 and CDR2, looked up from the germline V gene, are SGDLS and YYNGEE. Inclusive of the bounding cysteine and phenylalanine, the CDR3 is 15 residues long. The read is trimmed to its CDR3 DNA, 45 bases read in frame from base 1. Interpreted using the paper, the treatment or condition label stands for: some 20 received Ad26.COV2.S at low or high dose, single or two shots; several received placebo; per-sample allocation not given. Repertoires of vaccine and placebo recipients were sequenced from samples collected on day 63 after the first injection. Between 29 July and 7 August 2020, Cohort 1b enrolled around 24 adults aged 18-55 years at one site in Boston, USA. Ad26.COV2.S was a replication-incompetent adenovirus type 26 vector expressing a prefusion-stabilized SARS-CoV-2 spike protein from the original Wuhan strain.

This clone turned up a few times. No cognate antigen has been identified for it. No clone much larger than this one lies a single base away; base qualities are absent. The source material was peripheral blood, sampled in a trial of Ad26.COV2.S vaccine versus placebo. The receptor comes from a person aged 18-65 years who received the Ad26.COV2.S COVID-19 vaccine or a placebo. This receptor chain uses TRBV9 and TRBJ1-5; TRBD1 fits 8 bases in the junction. The CDR3 here reads CASSDTGGPNQPQHF. The nucleotide sequence is TGTGCCAGCAGCGATACAGGGGGACCCAATCAGCCCCAGCATTTT.